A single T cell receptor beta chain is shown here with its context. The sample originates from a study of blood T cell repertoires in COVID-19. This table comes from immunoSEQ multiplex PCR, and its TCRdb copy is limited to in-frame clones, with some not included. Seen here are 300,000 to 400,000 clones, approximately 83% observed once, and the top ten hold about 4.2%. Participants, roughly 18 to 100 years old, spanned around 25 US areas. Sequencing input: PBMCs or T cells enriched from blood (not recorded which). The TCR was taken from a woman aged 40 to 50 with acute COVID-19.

For the CDR3, the DNA is TGTGCCAGCAGCCCGGGGAAGGGCTATAATTCACCCCTCCACTTT. It encodes CASSPGKGYNSPLHF. The chain joins TRBV7-3 to TRBJ1-6, with D unresolved. This CDR3 region has 15 residues. V dropped 5 bases and J dropped 3 bases, with 11 bases sitting between them. Germline V gene lookup returns CDR1 SGHTA and CDR2 FQGTGA.